These T cell receptor beta chains were read from a single sample in a study of CD8 T cells in ankylosing spondylitis. TCRdb re-called the 5' RACE reads with MiXCR, one entry per CDR3 protein. The sample includes about 250,000 distinct CDR3 sequences, under 8.5% of them seen just once. Sequenced: blood, either unsorted or a sorted T cell fraction (not recorded which). The source is a female donor with ankylosing spondylitis or in good health (not recorded which). Each CDR3 is given with its conserved first and last residue. A D gene is named only where the DNA matches it firmly. Only part of the rows carry a size: once, few, many, or a class if the clone is expanded.

D gene	J gene	V gene	clone size	CDR3 DNA	CDR3 protein
.	TRBJ1-3	TRBV20-1	many	TGCAGTGCCAGCCCGGGGGATCCATGGGAACTATATTTT	CSASPGDPWELYF
.	TRBJ2-6	TRBV12-3/TRBV12-4	many	TGTGCCAGCAGTCCTCGGGGGCTCTCTGGGGCCAACGTCCTGACTTTC	CASSPRGLSGANVLTF
.	TRBJ1-2	TRBV7-9	.	TGTGCCAGCAACCCGGACATCACTAACTATGGCTACACCTTC	CASNPDITNYGYTF
.	TRBJ1-5	TRBV7-6	many	TGTGCCAGCAGTCTTGACAGTACCAATCAGCCCCAGCATTTT	CASSLDSTNQPQHF
.	TRBJ1-1	TRBV7-2	many	TGTGCCAGCAGCTTAAATAGCAGGGACACTGAAGCTTTCTTT	CASSLNSRDTEAFF
TRBD1	TRBJ1-5	TRBV20-1	many	TGCAGTGCTGCAGGGGGCCGGCGGAGCAATCAGCCCCAGCATTTT	CSAAGGRRSNQPQHF
TRBD2	TRBJ2-1	TRBV29-1	many	TGCAGCGTTAATCCAGCGGGAGGGCCTAAAGCCTACAATGAGCAGTTCTTC	CSVNPAGGPKAYNEQFF
.	TRBJ2-5	TRBV20-1	many	TGCAGTGCCATAAACACCGGCGCGGGGGAGACCCAGTACTTC	CSAINTGAGETQYF
TRBD2	TRBJ2-7	TRBV7-2	.	TGTGCCAGCAGCTTAGGTCCGGGAGGGGTCGAGCAGTACTTC	CASSLGPGGVEQYF
TRBD2	TRBJ2-3	TRBV4-3	many	TGCGCCAGCAGCCTGACTAGCCGTAGCACAGATACGCAGTATTTT	CASSLTSRSTDTQYF
.	TRBJ2-3	TRBV7-9	.	TGTGCCAGCAGCTCACGGTCACTAGTGAAGGGAACAGATACGCAGTATTTT	CASSSRSLVKGTDTQYF
.	TRBJ2-3	TRBV7-9	many	TGTGCCAGCAGTCACCCCGATACGCAGTATTTT	CASSHPDTQYF
.	TRBJ2-7	TRBV28	.	TGTGCCAGCGGCCCGGGGCAGAACGAGCAGTACTTC	CASGPGQNEQYF
.	TRBJ2-4	TRBV2	many	TGTGCCAGCAGCTTTAGCGTACTAGCCAAAAACATTCAGTACTTC	CASSFSVLAKNIQYF
TRBD1	TRBJ2-7	TRBV7-9	.	TGTGCCAGCAACCCGGGACAGGGGACCTACGAGCAGTACTTC	CASNPGQGTYEQYF
.	TRBJ2-1	TRBV27	many	TGTGCCAGCAGTAGAGACAGGTACAATGAGCAGTTCTTC	CASSRDRYNEQFF
.	TRBJ2-3	TRBV5-5	many	TGTGCCAGCAGCTCAGAATTCGCAGATACGCAGTATTTT	CASSSEFADTQYF
TRBD1	TRBJ2-7	TRBV12-3/TRBV12-4	many	TGTGCCAGCAGCCGGGACAGTCCCCCCTACGAGCAGTACTTC	CASSRDSPPYEQYF
.	TRBJ2-2	TRBV6-5	many	TGTGCCAGCAGTTATCGGGGCGGGGAGCTGTTTTTT	CASSYRGGELFF
TRBD2	TRBJ2-7	TRBV27	few	TGTGCCAGCAGTCCACGGACTAGCGGGCGTTTAAAACACGAGCAGTACTTC	CASSPRTSGRLKHEQYF
.	TRBJ2-3	TRBV14	many	TGTGCCAGCAGCCAAGAAAGGACATCCAACGGCGATACGCAGTATTTT	CASSQERTSNGDTQYF
TRBD1	TRBJ1-6	TRBV4-3	many	TGCGCCAGCAGCCAAGAGAAGACTGGGACAGGGAAAGTCTATAATTCACCCCTCCACTTT	CASSQEKTGTGKVYNSPLHF
TRBD1	TRBJ2-5	TRBV12-3/TRBV12-4	many	TGTGCCAGCAGCCTGAGGGACAGGGAAGAGACCCAGTACTTC	CASSLRDREETQYF
.	TRBJ1-5	TRBV5-5	many	TGTGCCAGCAGCTTTAATAGCAATCAGCCCCAGCATTTT	CASSFNSNQPQHF
.	TRBJ2-5	TRBV4-3	many	TGCGCCAGCAGCCAATTTACCGACAGCACAACTACTCAAGAGACCCAGTACTTC	CASSQFTDSTTTQETQYF
.	TRBJ2-3	TRBV20-1	.	TGCAGTGCAGCCAGAGACCTTAGCACAGATACGCAGTATTTT	CSAARDLSTDTQYF
.	TRBJ2-3	TRBV7-9	.	TGTGCCAGCAGCCAGGGGCCAAAGGGGGAGCAAGATACGCAGTATTTT	CASSQGPKGEQDTQYF
TRBD2	TRBJ2-7	TRBV20-1	many	TGCAGTGCTAGACGGTGGTCTAGCGGGTATACCTACGAGCAGTACTTC	CSARRWSSGYTYEQYF
.	TRBJ2-5	TRBV20-1	many	TGCAGTGCTAGAGATCTCTTTGCGGACATTCAAGAGACCCAGTACTTC	CSARDLFADIQETQYF
TRBD2	TRBJ2-7	TRBV6-2/TRBV6-3	many	TGTGCCAGCAGCTCCTACAGGACTAGCGGGAGCTCCTACGAGCAGTACTTC	CASSSYRTSGSSYEQYF